The 24 T cell receptor beta chains below were found in one sample sequenced in a study of cytomegalovirus exposure and HLA in healthy donors. TCRdb keeps only in-frame clones here, not all; method: immunoSEQ multiplex PCR. The repertoire holds about 79,000 clones, 80% to 95% seen once, with 3.6% in the top ten. Sequenced input: PBMCs. These TCRs come from a woman aged 30 to 39 in good health and CMV-seronegative.

The V and J genes are TRBV5-4 and TRBJ1-1; 8 nucleotides agree with TRBD1. Losses at the gene ends were 4 bases for V and 4 bases for J; bases not matched to a gene: 6. The CDR3 extends over 14 amino acids. Germline CDR1 SGHNT, CDR2 YYREEE (reference sequence). The CDR3 is CASSPGGRGTEAFF. CDR3 DNA sequence: TGTGCCAGCAGCCCAGGGGGCCGGGGCACTGAAGCTTTCTTT.

The table lists this clone with a few counts. The chain combines TRBV6-5 with TRBJ2-1; possible D gene TRBD1, 6 bases. Germline loops: CDR1 MNHEY, CDR2 SVGAGI. The CDR3 loop spans 16 amino acids. V lost 2 bases to trimming and J lost 3 bases, with 14 bases between them. CDR3 in amino acids: CASSYDNRAGYNEQFF. The DNA of the CDR3 is TGTGCCAGCAGTTACGATAACAGGGCGGGCTACAATGAGCAGTTCTTC.

The chain carries TRBV7-3 and TRBJ2-2; D unclear. Per the germline V gene, CDR1 is SGHTA and CDR2 is FQGTGA. The CDR3 has 15 residues. V gave up 1 base and J gave up 6 bases, with 12 bases separating them. The CDR3, as DNA: TGTGCCAGCAGCTTAAAGCAGGTCTCTTCCGGGGAGCTGTTTTTT. It specifies CASSLKQVSSGELFF. Variable domain in full (rest from reference TRBV7-3 and TRBJ2-2): GAGVSQTPSNKVTEKGKYVELRCDPISGHTALYWYRQSLGQGPEFLIYFQGTGAADDSGLPNDRFFAVRPEGSVSTLKIQRTERGDSAVYLCASSLKQVSSGELFFGEGSRLTVL.

The chain recombines TRBV30 with TRBJ1-1; D remains unclear. Trimming took off 0 bases at V and 1 base at J, with 9 bases between the two ends. Germline CDR1 GTSNPN, CDR2 SVGIG (reference sequence). The CDR3 is 14 residues long. The CDR3 region has the DNA TGTGCCTGGAGTGTTTTAGTGCGGAACACTGAAGCTTTCTTT. Residues: CAWSVLVRNTEAFF.

This chain joins TRBV11-2 and TRBJ2-1; TRBD2 might be the D (6 bases). The germline V gene has CDR1 SGHAT and CDR2 FQNNGV. Trimming shortened V by 0 bases and J by 2 bases, and 17 bases separated the two germline ends. The CDR3 is 18 residues long. CDR3 coding DNA: TGTGCCAGCAGCTTAGATACCCTTGGAGGGCCGGCCTACAATGAGCAGTTCTTC. Its protein is CASSLDTLGGPAYNEQFF.

The CDR3 reads CASSARLGGNTEAFF. In DNA form, the CDR3 reads TGTGCCAGCAGTGCACGACTCGGTGGGAACACTGAAGCTTTCTTT. The chain combines TRBV6-1 with TRBJ1-1; no definite D call. Trimming removed 4 bases from V and 1 base from J, with 13 bases in between. In germline, CDR1 is MNHNS, CDR2 SASEGT. The CDR3 has 15 residues.

This clone turned up a few times. This chain links TRBV7-2 with TRBJ2-7, with D possibly matching TRBD1 (6 bases). CDR3 length equals 12 residues. Trimming stripped 8 bases from V and 4 bases from J, with 12 bases between. The germline CDR1 and CDR2 sequences are SGHTA and FQGNSA. The CDR3 DNA reads TGTGCCAGCGTGGGGGCCCTTTACGAGCAGTACTTC. It is translated as CASVGALYEQYF.

The chain recombines TRBV30 with TRBJ2-7; D is ambiguous. CDR1 and CDR2 (germline): GTSNPN, SVGIG (reference sequence). This CDR3 is built from 13 residues. V was shortened by 5 bases and J by 2 bases, with 13 bases between the two germline ends. This CDR3 reads CAWAGSPPYEQYF. As DNA, the CDR3 is TGTGCCTGGGCTGGTAGCCCTCCCTACGAGCAGTACTTC.

CDR3 coding DNA: TGTGCCAGCTCCGGGGGGTACACTGAAGCTTTCTTT. This gives the protein CASSGGYTEAFF. The chain joins TRBV6-5 to TRBJ1-1; tentative D call: TRBD1 (5 bases). This CDR3 contains 12 residues. Looked up from germline, CDR1 is MNHEY and CDR2 is SVGAGI. V was cut by 8 bases and J by 3 bases, with 10 bases left in between.

This chain joins TRBV27 and TRBJ1-2, with TRBD1 matching over 7 bases. The CDR3 extends over 19 amino acids. The germline gives CDR1 MNHEY, CDR2 SMNVEV (reference sequence). With 6 bases clipped from V and 8 bases from J, the junction kept 27 bases outside the gene matches. The CDR3 DNA reads TGTGCCAGCAGGCGATCCGGGACAGCTTTATTGGTGGGCCTTGGGGGCTACACCTTC. Protein product: CASRRSGTALLVGLGGYTF.

The V call is TRBV7-8, the J call TRBJ1-2; 8 nucleotides agree with TRBD1. The CDR3 totals 14 residues. After removal of 5 bases from V and 6 bases from J, the junction contained 8 bases not matched to a gene. The germline V gene has CDR1 SGHVS and CDR2 FQNEAQ. The CDR3 sequence is CASSPTPDRDGYTF. The CDR3 DNA sequence: TGTGCCAGCAGCCCCACGCCGGACAGGGATGGCTACACCTTC.

The chain employs TRBV19 and TRBJ1-1; 9 bases align to TRBD1. V was pared by 5 bases and J by 4 bases, with 5 bases of the junction left unmatched. This CDR3 has 14 residues. Germline CDR1 is LNHDA and CDR2 is SQIVND (reference sequence). This chain's CDR3 is CASSSPDRGTEAFF. The DNA of the CDR3 is TGTGCCAGTAGTTCCCCGGACAGGGGCACTGAAGCTTTCTTT.

The V and J genes are TRBV6-6 and TRBJ1-3; D is perhaps TRBD1 (5 bases). CDR3 size: 16 residues. From germline, CDR1 is MNHNY and CDR2 SVGAGI (reference sequence). V dropped 0 bases and J dropped 0 bases, with 9 bases sitting between them. The CDR3: CASSYSTGDSGNTIYF. The CDR3 nucleotides are TGTGCCAGCAGTTACTCCACAGGAGACTCTGGAAACACCATATATTTT.

The chain employs TRBV2 and TRBJ1-2; D is possibly TRBD1 (6 bases). V dropped 2 bases and J dropped 5 bases, with 9 bases sitting between them. The CDR3 spans 13 residues. Germline CDR1 SNHLY, CDR2 FYNNEI. The CDR3 bases are TGTGCCAGCAGTGAACAGCAGGGGTATGGCTACACCTTC. Amino acids: CASSEQQGYGYTF.

The V call is TRBV19, the J call TRBJ2-1; no clear D gene. The V gene's germline CDR1 is LNHDA and CDR2 SQIVND (reference sequence). V dropped 4 bases and J dropped 7 bases, with 20 bases sitting between them. The CDR3 runs to 16 residues. The CDR3 DNA sequence: TGTGCCAGTAGTACCTACCACCGGGTGCCTATAAATGAGCAGTTCTTC. It specifies CASSTYHRVPINEQFF.

The CDR3 sequence is CAWTQGGGTDTQYF. CDR3 in DNA: TGTGCCTGGACCCAGGGGGGTGGCACAGATACGCAGTATTTT. The V call is TRBV30, the J call TRBJ2-3; TRBD1 is a possible D gene (7 bases). The V end lost 4 bases, the J end lost 1 base, and 12 bases lay between the germline ends. The CDR3 runs 14 residues. In germline, CDR1 is GTSNPN, CDR2 SVGIG (reference sequence).

This chain joins TRBV28 and TRBJ2-1; D perhaps matches TRBD2 (6 bases). The CDR3 length is 15 residues. Trimming removed 6 bases at V and 3 bases at J, with 15 bases between. Germline-derived CDR1 and CDR2 are MDHEN and SYDVKM. The CDR3 sequence: CASSLGGSYYNEQFF. The CDR3 bases are TGTGCCAGCAGCCTTGGAGGGTCCTACTACAATGAGCAGTTCTTC.

The rearrangement uses TRBV29-1 and TRBJ2-3, with 10 nucleotides matching TRBD2. The CDR3 loop spans 13 amino acids. The ends lost 7 bases at V and 4 bases at J; junction bases unmatched: 5. Germline assignment: CDR1 SQVTM and CDR2 ANQGSEA. The CDR3 here is CSGSGRSADTQYF. The CDR3 nucleotides read TGCAGCGGTAGCGGGAGGTCGGCAGATACGCAGTATTTT.

V usage is TRBV7-2 and J usage is TRBJ1-2; TRBD1 aligns across 8 bases. This CDR3 is built from 15 residues. J lost 8 bases, V lost 3 bases, and 11 bases had no gene match. Germline assignment: CDR1 SGHTA and CDR2 FQGNSA. DNA for the CDR3: TGTGCCAGCAGCTTTGGCCCAACAGGGGGTAGGGGCTACACCTTC. Translating gives CASSFGPTGGRGYTF.

The chain couples TRBV6-5 to TRBJ1-1; the match to TRBD1 covers 7 bases. Germline values: CDR1 MNHEY, CDR2 SVGAGI. There are 14 residues in the CDR3. With 6 bases clipped from V and 1 base from J, the junction kept 5 bases outside the gene matches. The CDR3, as DNA: TGTGCCAGCAGCCAACAGGGGAGGAACACTGAAGCTTTCTTT. Protein product: CASSQQGRNTEAFF.

The genes are TRBV7-9 and TRBJ1-6, with D possibly being TRBD1 (5 bases). The germline V gene encodes CDR1 SEHNR and CDR2 FQNEAQ (reference sequence). Trimming shortened V by 1 base and J by 9 bases, and 10 bases separated the two germline ends. The CDR3 covers 14 residues. Written as DNA, the CDR3 is TGTGCCAGCAGCTTAGGACAGTCTAGTTCACCCCTCCACTTT. It specifies CASSLGQSSSPLHF.

V is TRBV7-9 and J is TRBJ1-2, with 12 bases that match TRBD1. The length of the CDR3 is 15 residues. Germline CDR1 reads SEHNR; CDR2 reads FQNEAQ (reference sequence). Losses at the gene ends were 5 bases for V and 8 bases for J; bases not matched to a gene: 9. The CDR3: CASSTRGQGALGYTF. CDR3 DNA: TGTGCCAGCAGCACCCGGGGACAGGGGGCGTTGGGCTACACCTTC.

V gene TRBV6-5 combines with J gene TRBJ1-5; the match to TRBD1 covers 7 bases. The trim removed 6 bases at V and 6 bases at J, leaving 8 bases unmatched. Germline CDR1 reads MNHEY; CDR2 reads SVGAGI. This CDR3 contains 14 residues. The CDR3 DNA reads as TGTGCCAGCAGCCGAACAGGGGTTGGTCAGCCCCAGCATTTT. Translating it yields CASSRTGVGQPQHF.

The V call is TRBV11-2, the J call TRBJ1-1; 7 bases agree with TRBD1. This CDR3 is built from 15 residues. Germline CDR1 SGHAT, CDR2 FQNNGV. Unmatched junction bases numbered 7, after V lost 5 bases and J lost 1 base. For the CDR3, the DNA is TGTGCCAGCAGCCCTACGACAGGGAGGAACACTGAAGCTTTCTTT. Encoded protein: CASSPTTGRNTEAFF.